A selection of T cell receptor beta chains follows, all from one sample in a study of blood T cell repertoires in COVID-19. The method was immunoSEQ multiplex PCR; TCRdb's version includes in-frame clones alone and lacks a portion of them. Of about 240,000 clones in the sample, almost 85% are singletons; the top ten hold more than 4.5%. The sample was peripheral blood. These receptors came from a man aged 45 to 65 with COVID-19, enrolled during active disease. The CDR3 runs from the conserved cysteine through the conserved F or W. The order of the fields is V gene, J gene, CDR3 protein.

TRBV5-4	TRBJ1-2	CASSFDSNYGYTF
TRBV5-1	TRBJ1-1	CASSLAGYTEAFF
TRBV3-1/TRBV3-2	TRBJ2-2	CASSQESAGYTGELFF
TRBV28	TRBJ2-3	CASSSTSGGARDTQYF
TRBV5-1	TRBJ1-4	CASSLGGTAEKLFF
TRBV11-2	TRBJ2-1	CASSPGTSRSYNEQFF
TRBV11-3	TRBJ2-3	CASSSLAGGTDTQYF
TRBV4-2	TRBJ2-3	CASSQRDSNTDTQYF
TRBV7-9	TRBJ2-7	CASSLTRGPYEQYF
TRBV9	TRBJ1-2	CASSVSVGPLRGYTF
TRBV7-9	TRBJ2-7	CASSPTSGQGFKQYF
TRBV7-9	TRBJ1-1	CASSLGRIVSGNTEAFF
TRBV30	TRBJ1-3	CACSPQDFLVGNTIYF
TRBV7-8	TRBJ2-5	CASNVLSSGGPQETQYF
TRBV30	TRBJ2-3	CAWRGQDTQYF
TRBV27	TRBJ2-6	CASSFHGFSGANVLTF
TRBV28	TRBJ2-2	CASRPPTSLSGELFF
TRBV5-6	TRBJ1-1	CASSPGQGGFEAFF
TRBV30	TRBJ2-5	CAWSPAGGETQYF
TRBV5-1	TRBJ2-3	CASSLGQSTDTQYF
TRBV10-3	TRBJ1-4	CAISESGGPNNEKLFF
TRBV6-5	TRBJ1-6	CASTPFGQGDSPLHF
TRBV5-1	TRBJ2-5	CASSLIRDRSVTQYF
TRBV12-5	TRBJ2-1	CASGLVRSGGAYNEQFF